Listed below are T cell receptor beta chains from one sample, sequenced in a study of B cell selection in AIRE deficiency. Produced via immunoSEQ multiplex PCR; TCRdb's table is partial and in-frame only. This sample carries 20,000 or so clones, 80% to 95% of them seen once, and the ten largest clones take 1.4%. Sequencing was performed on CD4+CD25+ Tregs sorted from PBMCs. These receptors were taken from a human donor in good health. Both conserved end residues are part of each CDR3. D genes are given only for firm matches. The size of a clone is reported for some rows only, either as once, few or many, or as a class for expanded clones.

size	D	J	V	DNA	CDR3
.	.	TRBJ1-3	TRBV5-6	TGTGCCAGCAGCTTGTTTGCAGGGGTCTCCTTTGGAAACACCATATATTTT	CASSLFAGVSFGNTIYF
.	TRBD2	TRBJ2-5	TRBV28	TGTGCCAGCAGTTATTGGACTAGCGGGGGAAAAGAGACCCAGTACTTC	CASSYWTSGGKETQYF
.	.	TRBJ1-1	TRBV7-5	TGTGCCAGCAGCCAGACCTTCACTGAAGCTTTCTTT	CASSQTFTEAFF
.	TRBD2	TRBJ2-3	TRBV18	TGTGCCAGCTCACCACCTTCACTAGCGGGAGCTGAAGATACGCAGTATTTT	CASSPPSLAGAEDTQYF
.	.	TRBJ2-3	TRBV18	TGTGCCAGCTCACCAGGCCTCAGCACAGATACGCAGTATTTT	CASSPGLSTDTQYF
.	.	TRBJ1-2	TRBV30	TGTGCCCTGAACTATGGCTACACCTTC	CALNYGYTF
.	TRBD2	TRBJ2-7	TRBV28	TGTGCCAGCAGTCCGGGGGGGCCCGAGCAGTACTTC	CASSPGGPEQYF
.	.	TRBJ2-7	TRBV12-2	TGTGCAAGTCGCTTAGGCCGGGACATCCGAGCGGACCCCTACGAGCAGTACTTC	CASRLGRDIRADPYEQYF
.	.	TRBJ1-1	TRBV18	TGTGCCAGCTCACTAATGGTCCGGACTGAAGCTTTCTTT	CASSLMVRTEAFF
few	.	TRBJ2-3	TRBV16	TGTGCCAGCAGCCGGTCCGGTTGGGATACGCAGTATTTT	CASSRSGWDTQYF
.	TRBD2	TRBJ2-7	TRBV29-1	TGCAGCGTTGGACTAGCCTCGTGGGAGCAGTACTTC	CSVGLASWEQYF
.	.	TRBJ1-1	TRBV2	TGTGCCAGCAGGCGGACACCCACTGAAGCTTTCTTT	CASRRTPTEAFF
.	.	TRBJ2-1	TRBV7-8	TGTGCCAGCAGCTTATATGCGCCTCTAGCAGGCACCTACAATGAGCAGTTCTTC	CASSLYAPLAGTYNEQFF
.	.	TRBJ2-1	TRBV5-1	TGCGCCAGCAGCTTGGGTAGGGGTTACTACAATGAGCAGTTCTTC	CASSLGRGYYNEQFF
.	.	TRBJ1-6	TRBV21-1	TGTGCCAGCAGCGCCCGACGGAGGGCCAATTCACCCCTCCACTTT	CASSARRRANSPLHF
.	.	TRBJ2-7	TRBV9	TGTGCCAGCAGCTCGGATCCTTATTCCTACGAGCAGTACTTC	CASSSDPYSYEQYF
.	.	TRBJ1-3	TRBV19	TGTGCCAGTAGTCCCCGGGGCAACTCTGGAAACACCATATATTTT	CASSPRGNSGNTIYF
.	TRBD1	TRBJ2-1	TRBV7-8	TGTGCCAGCAGCTTAGCTTGGACAGGGCGCAATGAGCAGTTCTTC	CASSLAWTGRNEQFF
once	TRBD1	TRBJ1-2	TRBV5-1	TGCGCCAGCGGAGAGGGGGCGACGGCCTATGGCTACACCTTC	CASGEGATAYGYTF
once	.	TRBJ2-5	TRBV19	TGTGCCACAAGCAGAGGAGTTCGAGAGACCCAGTACTTC	CATSRGVRETQYF
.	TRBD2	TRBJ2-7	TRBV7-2	TGTGCCAGCAGTACTCGGGGGGGAGAGGAGTACTTC	CASSTRGGEEYF
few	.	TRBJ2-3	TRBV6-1	TGTGCCAGCAGTGAACGGGACTTCACTTTCACAGATACGCAGTATTTT	CASSERDFTFTDTQYF
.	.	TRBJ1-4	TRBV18	TGTGCCAGCTCTGAACGGACACCCGCAACTAATGAAAAACTGTTTTTT	CASSERTPATNEKLFF
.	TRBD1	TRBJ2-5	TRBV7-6	TGTGCCAGCAGTTCGGGACAGGGGTACCAAGAGACCCAGTACTTC	CASSSGQGYQETQYF
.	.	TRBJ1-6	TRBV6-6	TGTGCCAGCAGTCTTGAGGGTGATAATTCACCCCTCCACTTT	CASSLEGDNSPLHF
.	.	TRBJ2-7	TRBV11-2	TGTGCCAGCAGCAAAGGTCTGGTCGGCGAGCAGTACTTC	CASSKGLVGEQYF
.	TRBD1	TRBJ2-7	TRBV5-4	TGTGCCAGCAGCCCGGGACAGGGGGTAGAGCAGTACTTC	CASSPGQGVEQYF
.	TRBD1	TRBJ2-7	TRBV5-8	TGTGCCAGCAGCCCTACGGACAGGGGGGATTACGTGGAGCAGTACTTC	CASSPTDRGDYVEQYF
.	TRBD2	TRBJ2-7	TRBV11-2	TGTGCCAGCAGCCCGTCGGGAGGGAGGCGCGAGCAGTACTTC	CASSPSGGRREQYF